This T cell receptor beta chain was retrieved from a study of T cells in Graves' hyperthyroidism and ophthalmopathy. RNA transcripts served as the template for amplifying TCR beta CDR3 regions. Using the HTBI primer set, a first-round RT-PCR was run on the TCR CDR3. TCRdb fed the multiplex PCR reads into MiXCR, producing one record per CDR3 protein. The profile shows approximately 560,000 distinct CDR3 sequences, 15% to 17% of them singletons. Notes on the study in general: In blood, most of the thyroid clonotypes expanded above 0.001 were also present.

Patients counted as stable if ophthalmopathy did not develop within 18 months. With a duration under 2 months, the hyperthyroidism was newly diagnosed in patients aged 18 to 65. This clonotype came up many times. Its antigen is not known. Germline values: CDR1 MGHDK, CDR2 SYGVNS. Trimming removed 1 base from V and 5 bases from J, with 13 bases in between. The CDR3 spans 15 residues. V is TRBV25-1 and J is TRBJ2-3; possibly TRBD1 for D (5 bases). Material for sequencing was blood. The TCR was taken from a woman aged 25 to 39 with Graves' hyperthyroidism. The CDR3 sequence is CASSEWGRLGDTQYF. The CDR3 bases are TGTGCCAGCAGTGAATGGGGCAGATTAGGAGATACGCAGTATTTT.